The clone carrying this T cell receptor (beta chain) was counted many times. The target antigen is unknown. Regarding time point: newly diagnosed GD, antithyroid drugs for less than 3 months. Researchers made the TCR library from RNA that was extracted from PBMCs. The guidelines of the American Thyroid Association were the basis for diagnosing Graves' disease. The data were obtained in a study of regulatory T cells in long-lasting Graves disease. Across the study: Newly diagnosed Graves' patients had taken antithyroid drugs under 3 months. Overall study results and limits: New patients shared 800 to 1,000 public clonotypes, and persistent patients shared more, with approximately 2,600.

Sequencing libraries for TCR beta were prepared with iRepertoire HTBI primers and Arm-PCR of CDR3 regions. TCRdb fed the multiplex PCR reads into MiXCR, producing one record per CDR3 protein. Of a few hundred thousand distinct CDR3 sequences listed, approximately 16% are singletons. CDR1 is SGHRS, CDR2 YFSETQ, per germline. J was trimmed by 1 base and V by 4 bases; bases with no gene match: 4. The CDR3 has 15 amino acids. The same sample was also studied in work on T cells in Graves' hyperthyroidism and ophthalmopathy.

This receptor was taken from a man aged 40-49 years with Graves disease. This chain links TRBV5-1 with TRBJ2-3; TRBD2 agrees at 9 bases. Sequencing used peripheral blood mononuclear cells (PBMCs), obtained at new diagnosis, from a patient treated with antithyroid drugs. CDR3 sequence reads: CASSPSGTRTDTQYF. CDR3 bases: TGCGCCAGCAGCCCTAGCGGGACCCGCACAGATACGCAGTATTTT.